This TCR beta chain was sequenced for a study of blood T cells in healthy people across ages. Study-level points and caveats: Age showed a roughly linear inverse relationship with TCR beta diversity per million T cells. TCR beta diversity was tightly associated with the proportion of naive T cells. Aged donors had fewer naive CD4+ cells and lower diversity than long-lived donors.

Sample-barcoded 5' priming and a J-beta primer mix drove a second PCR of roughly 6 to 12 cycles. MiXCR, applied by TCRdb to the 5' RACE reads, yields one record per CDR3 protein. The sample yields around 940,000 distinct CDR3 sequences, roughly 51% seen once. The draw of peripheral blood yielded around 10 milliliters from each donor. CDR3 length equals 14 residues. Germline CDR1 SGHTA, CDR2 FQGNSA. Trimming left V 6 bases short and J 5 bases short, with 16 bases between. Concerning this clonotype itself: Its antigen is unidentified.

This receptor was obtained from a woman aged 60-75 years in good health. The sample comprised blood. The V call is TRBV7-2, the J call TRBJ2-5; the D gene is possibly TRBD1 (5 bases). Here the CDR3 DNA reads TGTGCCAGCAGTAAAAATCAGGGTAGGGAGACCCAGTACTTC. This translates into CASSKNQGRETQYF.